Following are 10 T cell receptor beta chains from one sample sequenced in a study of blood T cells in healthy people across ages. A sample-barcoded 5' primer and a J-beta primer mix were used in a second PCR of about 7 to 12 cycles. TCRdb independently ran MiXCR on the 5' RACE reads; one entry per CDR3 protein. Found here are more than 1,000,000 distinct CDR3 sequences, approximately 26% of them singletons; the top ten hold approximately 0.71%. The data were also submitted as part of a second study, on T cells of mothers and their children.

Sequenced material: blood. These receptors were collected from a girl aged 2-15 years in good health.

The chain has TRBV5-6 and TRBJ2-7; the D gene could be TRBD1 or TRBD2 (5 bases each). V gave up 1 base and J gave up 5 bases, with 7 bases separating them. CDR1 and CDR2 (germline): SGHDT, YYEEEE. CDR3 length: 12 amino acids. The CDR3 DNA is TGTGCCAGCAGCTTGTGGGGGAACGAGCAGTACTTC. Amino acid sequence: CASSLWGNEQYF.

There are a few counts of this clonotype. The rearrangement links TRBV29-1 to TRBJ2-7; 7 positions agree with TRBD2. The germline gives CDR1 SQVTM, CDR2 ANQGSEA. The length of the CDR3 is 12 residues. The trim removed 5 bases at V and 0 bases at J, leaving 1 base unmatched. DNA for the CDR3: TGCAGCGTTTGGACTAGCTCCTACGAGCAGTACTTC. This translates into CSVWTSSYEQYF.

This clonotype has more than one count but fewer than ten. The chain combines TRBV10-3 with TRBJ1-1; D may be TRBD1 (6 bases). The CDR3 covers 10 residues. Germline V CDR1 and CDR2: ENHRY, SYGVKD. Trimming cost V 7 bases and J 11 bases, with 11 bases left between them. This chain's CDR3 is CAIKTGGAFF. In DNA form, the CDR3 reads TGTGCCATCAAGACAGGAGGGGCTTTCTTT.

The chain links TRBV7-2 to TRBJ2-3; 7 bases are a match to TRBD2. This CDR3 has 17 amino acids. The germline gives CDR1 SGHTA, CDR2 FQGNSA. With 1 base clipped from V and 1 base from J, the junction kept 8 bases outside the gene matches. The CDR3: CASSLVGGLVRTDTQYF. The CDR3 DNA is TGTGCCAGCAGCTTAGTGGGAGGGTTAGTTCGCACAGATACGCAGTATTTT.

The J gene is TRBJ2-5, the V gene TRBV15; D remains unclear. The J call could be wrong; TRBJ2-7 is a better fit for the DNA end. This CDR3 is built from 16 residues. CDR1 and CDR2 (germline): LNHNV, YYDKDF (reference sequence). CDR3 residues: CATSRDRKPVGNEQYF. The CDR3 coding sequence is TGTGCCACCAGCAGAGATAGAAAACCGGTAGGGAACGAGCAGTACTTC.

This clonotype was observed a handful of times. The chain carries TRBV18 and TRBJ2-5; possible D gene TRBD2, 7 bases. The DNA end lines up better with TRBJ2-7; the J call may be wrong. The CDR3 consists of 15 residues. Germline values: CDR1 KGHSH, CDR2 LQKENI. The CDR3 sequence: CASSRRGDTDYEQYF. The CDR3 nucleotides read TGTGCCAGCTCGCGACGGGGGGACACTGACTACGAGCAGTACTTC.

CDR3 residues: CASMAGNQPQHF. The CDR3, as DNA: TGTGCCAGCATGGCGGGGAATCAGCCCCAGCATTTT. J is TRBJ1-5 and V is TRBV28; D not resolved. The CDR3 has 12 residues. The V gene lost 7 bases and the J gene lost 4 bases, with 8 bases spanning the gap. Germline V gene sequence: CDR1 MDHEN, CDR2 SYDVKM.

The rearrangement links TRBV20-1 to TRBJ1-5, with D tentatively TRBD1 (5 bases). The CDR3 extends over 17 amino acids. Germline V lookup: CDR1 DFQATT, CDR2 SNEGSKA (reference sequence). V was cut by 2 bases and J by 6 bases, with 23 bases left in between. DNA for the CDR3: TGCAGTGCTAGATCAAGCTTGGTGGGCAGGGAGGGTCAGCCCCAGCATTTT. Translation: CSARSSLVGREGQPQHF.

The chain uses TRBV7-2 and TRBJ2-5; 7 positions match TRBD2. The DNA end is a closer match to TRBJ2-7, so the J assignment may be wrong. The CDR3 loop spans 19 amino acids. Per germline, CDR1 SGHTA and CDR2 FQGNSA. CDR3 loop: CASSSTPGGRLAENYEQYF. The CDR3 nucleotides are TGTGCCAGCAGCTCCACTCCAGGAGGGCGTCTAGCGGAAAACTACGAGCAGTACTTC.

This clonotype was found a few times. The J gene is TRBJ1-1, the V gene TRBV7-2; D is ambiguous. Germline V gives CDR1 SGHTA, CDR2 FQGNSA. The CDR3 is 14 amino acids. V lost 2 bases and J lost 5, with 12 bases in between. CDR3 DNA sequence: TGTGCCAGCAGCTTAATGAGCGGAGAAACTGAAGCTTTCTTT. Its translation: CASSLMSGETEAFF.